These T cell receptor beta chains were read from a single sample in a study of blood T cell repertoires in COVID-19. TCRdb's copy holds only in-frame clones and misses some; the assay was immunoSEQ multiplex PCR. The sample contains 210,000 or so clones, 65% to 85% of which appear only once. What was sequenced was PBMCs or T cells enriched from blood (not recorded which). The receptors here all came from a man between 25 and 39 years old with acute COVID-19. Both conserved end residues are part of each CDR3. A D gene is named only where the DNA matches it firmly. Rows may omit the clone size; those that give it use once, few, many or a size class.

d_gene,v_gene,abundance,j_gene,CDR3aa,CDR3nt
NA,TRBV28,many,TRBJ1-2,CASTRQDDYGYTF,TGTGCCAGCACAAGACAGGACGACTATGGCTACACCTTC
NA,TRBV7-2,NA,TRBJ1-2,CASTPMAGGYGYTF,TGTGCCAGCACCCCGATGGCGGGGGGCTATGGCTACACCTTC
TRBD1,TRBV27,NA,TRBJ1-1,CASSLGQANTEAFF,TGTGCCAGCAGTTTGGGACAGGCGAACACTGAAGCTTTCTTT
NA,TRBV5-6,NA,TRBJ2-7,CASSYANYEQYF,TGTGCCAGCAGCTATGCGAACTACGAGCAGTACTTC
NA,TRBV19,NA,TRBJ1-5,CASQVWQGHQPQHF,TGTGCCAGTCAGGTGTGGCAGGGCCATCAGCCCCAGCATTTT
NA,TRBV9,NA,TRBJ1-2,CASSVDGLDYGYTF,TGTGCCAGCAGCGTAGACGGACTTGACTATGGCTACACCTTC
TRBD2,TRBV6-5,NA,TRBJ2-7,CASTGTSGPYEQYF,TGTGCCAGCACCGGGACTAGCGGGCCCTACGAGCAGTACTTC
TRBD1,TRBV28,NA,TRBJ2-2,CASSHRDRGFQAGELFF,TGTGCCAGCAGTCACCGGGACAGGGGCTTTCAGGCCGGGGAGCTGTTTTTT
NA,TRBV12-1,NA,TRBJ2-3,CASSSADTQYF,TGTGCCAGCAGCTCCGCAGATACGCAGTATTTT
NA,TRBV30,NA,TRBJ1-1,CAWNNGGMSTEAFF,TGTGCCTGGAATAATGGGGGCATGAGCACTGAAGCTTTCTTT
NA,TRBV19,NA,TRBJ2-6,CASSKQGAGANVLTF,TGTGCCAGTAGTAAACAGGGAGCTGGGGCCAACGTCCTGACTTTC
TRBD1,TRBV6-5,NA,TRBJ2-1,CASSSDRPYNEQFF,TGTGCCAGCAGTTCGGACAGGCCTTACAATGAGCAGTTCTTC
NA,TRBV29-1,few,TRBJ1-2,CSEGGDYGYTF,TGCAGCGAAGGTGGAGACTATGGCTACACCTTC
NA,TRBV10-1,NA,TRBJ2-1,CASSDPKGMGYNEQFF,TGCGCCAGCAGTGACCCCAAGGGGATGGGTTACAATGAGCAGTTCTTC
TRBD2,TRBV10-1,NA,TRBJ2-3,CASTRGGTDTQYF,TGCGCCAGCACGCGGGGGGGCACAGATACGCAGTATTTT
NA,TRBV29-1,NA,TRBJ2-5,CSVKLGGQETQYF,TGCAGCGTTAAACTGGGGGGTCAAGAGACCCAGTACTTC
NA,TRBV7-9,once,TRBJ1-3,CASGGTDSGNTIYF,TGTGCCAGCGGCGGCACGGACTCTGGAAACACCATATATTTT
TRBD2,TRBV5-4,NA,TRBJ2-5,CASSSGHLQETQYF,TGTGCCAGCTCTAGCGGACATCTACAAGAGACCCAGTACTTC
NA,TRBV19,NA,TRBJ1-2,CASTGPKDYGYTF,TGTGCCAGCACAGGGCCGAAAGACTATGGCTACACCTTC
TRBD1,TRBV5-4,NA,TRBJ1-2,CASSLEGQNYGYTF,TGTGCCAGCAGCTTGGAGGGACAGAACTATGGCTACACCTTC
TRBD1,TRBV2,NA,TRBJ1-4,CASRIQGASNEKLFF,TGTGCCAGCAGGATCCAGGGGGCGTCTAATGAAAAACTGTTTTTT
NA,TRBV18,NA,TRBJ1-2,CASSPPTNTNYGYTF,TGTGCCAGCTCACCACCAACTAACACTAACTATGGCTACACCTTC
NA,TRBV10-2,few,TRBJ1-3,CASTVGGFPGNTIYF,TGCGCCAGCACCGTAGGAGGTTTTCCTGGAAACACCATATATTTT
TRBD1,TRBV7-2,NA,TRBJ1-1,CASSLDLGQIPNTEAFF,TGTGCCAGCAGCTTGGACCTGGGACAGATACCCAACACTGAAGCTTTCTTT
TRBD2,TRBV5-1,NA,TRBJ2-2,CASSAGLAGPGELFF,TGCGCCAGCAGCGCGGGACTAGCGGGGCCCGGGGAGCTGTTTTTT
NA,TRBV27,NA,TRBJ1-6,CASSFQEDSPLHF,TGTGCCAGCAGTTTTCAGGAGGATTCACCCCTCCACTTT
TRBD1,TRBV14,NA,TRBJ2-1,CASSPPGQISYNEQFF,TGTGCCAGCAGCCCCCCGGGACAGATATCATACAATGAGCAGTTCTTC
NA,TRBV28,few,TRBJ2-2,CASSSGGLNTGELFF,TGTGCCAGCAGTTCAGGGGGGCTTAACACCGGGGAGCTGTTTTTT
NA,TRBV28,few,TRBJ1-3,CASSPQTGWGNTIYF,TGTGCCAGCAGTCCCCAAACAGGGTGGGGAAACACCATATATTTT
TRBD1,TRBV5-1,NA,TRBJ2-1,CASSPGWTGGSYNEQFF,TGCGCCAGCAGCCCCGGGTGGACAGGGGGCTCCTACAATGAGCAGTTCTTC
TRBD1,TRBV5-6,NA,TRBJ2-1,CASSLLDRDYNEQFF,TGTGCCAGCAGCTTACTGGACAGGGACTACAATGAGCAGTTCTTC
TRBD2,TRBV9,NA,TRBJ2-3,CASSVASGGFTDTQYF,TGTGCCAGCAGCGTCGCTAGCGGGGGGTTCACAGATACGCAGTATTTT
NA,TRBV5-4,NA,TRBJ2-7,CASSYLSGTSYEQYF,TGTGCCAGCAGCTATCTTAGCGGTACCTCCTACGAGCAGTACTTC
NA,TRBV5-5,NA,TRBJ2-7,CASSPLSREQYF,TGTGCCAGCAGCCCCCTTTCCAGGGAGCAGTACTTC
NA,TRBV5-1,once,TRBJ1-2,CASSLGSTREGTF,TGCGCCAGCAGCTTGGGTTCCACCCGCGAGGGCACCTTC
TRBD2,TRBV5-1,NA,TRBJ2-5,CASSPSTSDQETQYF,TGCGCCAGCAGCCCTTCGACTAGCGACCAAGAGACCCAGTACTTC
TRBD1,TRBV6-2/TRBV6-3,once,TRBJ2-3,CASSVQGAVTDTQYF,TGTGCCAGCAGTGTCCAGGGGGCAGTCACAGATACGCAGTATTTT
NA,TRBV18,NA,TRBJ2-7,CASSPEGLIYEQYF,TGTGCCAGCTCACCCGAGGGCCTCATCTACGAGCAGTACTTC
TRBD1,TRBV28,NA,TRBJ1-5,CASSPLGQAVNQPQHF,TGTGCCAGCAGTCCATTGGGACAGGCAGTCAATCAGCCCCAGCATTTT
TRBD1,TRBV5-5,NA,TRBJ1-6,CASTRDDRVNSPLHF,TGTGCCAGCACCCGAGATGACAGGGTCAATTCACCCCTCCACTTT
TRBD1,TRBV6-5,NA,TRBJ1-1,CASNPWTGEGSEAFF,TGTGCCAGCAACCCTTGGACAGGGGAGGGAAGTGAAGCTTTCTTT
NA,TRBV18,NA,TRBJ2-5,CASSRTGDQETQYF,TGTGCCAGCTCCCGCACGGGGGACCAAGAGACCCAGTACTTC
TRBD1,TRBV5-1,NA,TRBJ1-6,CASSLGGTGSESPLHF,TGCGCCAGCAGCTTGGGGGGGACAGGGAGCGAATCACCCCTCCACTTT
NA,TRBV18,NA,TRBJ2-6,CASSAGVSGANVLTF,TGTGCCAGCTCAGCAGGGGTGTCCGGGGCCAACGTCCTGACTTTC
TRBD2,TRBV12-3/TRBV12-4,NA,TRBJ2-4,CASSRGRGDIQYF,TGTGCCAGCAGTCGGGGTCGGGGGGACATTCAGTACTTC
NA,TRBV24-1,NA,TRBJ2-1,CATMFGNEQFF,TGTGCCACCATGTTCGGCAATGAGCAGTTCTTC
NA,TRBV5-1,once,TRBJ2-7,CASTPDRTYEQYF,TGCGCCAGCACGCCTGACAGAACCTACGAGCAGTACTTC
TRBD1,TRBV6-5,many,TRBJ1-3,CASFSGTGGRNTIYF,TGTGCCAGCTTCTCCGGGACAGGGGGCAGAAACACCATATATTTT
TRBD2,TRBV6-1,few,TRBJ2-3,CASSEQAGGPDTQYF,TGTGCCAGCAGTGAACAAGCGGGGGGGCCAGATACGCAGTATTTT
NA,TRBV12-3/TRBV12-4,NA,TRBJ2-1,CASHPDTIDEQFF,TGTGCCAGCCACCCGGATACTATCGATGAGCAGTTCTTC
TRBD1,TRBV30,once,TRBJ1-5,CAWSAGTGGQPQHF,TGTGCCTGGAGCGCCGGGACAGGGGGTCAGCCCCAGCATTTT
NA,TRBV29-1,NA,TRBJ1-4,CSALTDNEKLFF,TGCAGCGCCTTGACAGATAATGAAAAACTGTTTTTT
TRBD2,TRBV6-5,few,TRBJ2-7,CASSSITLAGGSEQYF,TGTGCCAGCAGTTCGATAACCTTAGCGGGGGGGAGCGAGCAGTACTTC
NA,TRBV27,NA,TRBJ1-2,CASSGGGMDGYTF,TGTGCCAGCAGTGGGGGGGGGATGGATGGCTACACCTTC
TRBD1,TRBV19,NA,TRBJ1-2,CASSPGQGGVYGYTF,TGTGCCAGTAGTCCAGGACAGGGGGGAGTCTATGGCTACACCTTC